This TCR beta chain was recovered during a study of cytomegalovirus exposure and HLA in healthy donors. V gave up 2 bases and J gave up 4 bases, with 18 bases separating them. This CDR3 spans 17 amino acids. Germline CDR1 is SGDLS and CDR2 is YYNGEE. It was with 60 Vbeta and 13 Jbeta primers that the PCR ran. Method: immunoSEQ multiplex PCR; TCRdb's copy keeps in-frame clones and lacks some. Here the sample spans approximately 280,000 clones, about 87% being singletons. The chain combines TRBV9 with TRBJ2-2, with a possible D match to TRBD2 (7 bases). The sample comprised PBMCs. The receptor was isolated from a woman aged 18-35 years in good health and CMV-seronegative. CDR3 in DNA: TGTGCCAGCAGCGTTCAGGAGGGGGGGGCCCCCACCGGGGAGCTGTTTTTT. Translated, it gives CASSVQEGGAPTGELFF.